Presented here are 22 T cell receptor beta chains from one specimen sequenced in a study of blood T cells in healthy people across ages. PCR was performed a second time for about 6 to 12 cycles using a sample-barcoded 5' primer and a J-beta primer mix. MiXCR was run by TCRdb on the 5' RACE reads, yielding one entry per CDR3 protein. The sample holds fewer than 2,000,000 distinct CDR3 sequences, about two fifths seen once. What was sequenced was blood. These receptors were obtained from a human donor in good health.

This clonotype is a singleton in its sample. The chain carries TRBV5-1 and TRBJ1-2; 9 bases are a match to TRBD1. With 1 base clipped from V and 2 bases from J, the junction kept 6 bases outside the gene matches. Germline CDR1 SGHRS, CDR2 YFSETQ. This CDR3 spans 16 amino acids. The CDR3 reads CASSLTGGTGNYGYTF. The CDR3 DNA sequence: TGCGCCAGCAGCTTGACCGGGGGGACAGGGAACTATGGCTACACCTTC. The full variable domain, completed using reference TRBV5-1 and TRBJ1-2, is KAGVTQTPRYLIKTRGQQVTLSCSPISGHRSVSWYQQTPGQGLQFLFEYFSETQRNKGNFPGRFSGRQFSNSRSEMNVSTLELGDSALYLCASSLTGGTGNYGYTFGSGTRLTVV.

The V and J genes are TRBV29-1 and TRBJ2-3; tentatively, D is TRBD1 or TRBD2 (6 bases each). The V and J ends lost 3 bases and 8 bases respectively, with 12 bases between them. The CDR3 extends over 12 amino acids. CDR1 and CDR2 from the germline V gene are SQVTM and ANQGSEA. CDR3 in amino acids: CSVDWGAGTQYF. CDR3 in DNA: TGCAGCGTTGATTGGGGGGCCGGTACGCAGTATTTT.

The chain links TRBV20-1 to TRBJ2-1; 10 nucleotides agree with TRBD2. Germline lookup yields CDR1 DFQATT and CDR2 SNEGSKA (reference sequence). This CDR3 is built from 14 residues. The V gene end was trimmed by 3 bases and the J gene end by 7 bases; junction bases not matched to a gene: 6. This CDR3 is CSASKSGGANEQFF. The CDR3 nucleotides read TGCAGTGCTAGTAAAAGCGGGGGGGCGAATGAGCAGTTCTTC.

At least ten counts were recorded for this clonotype. V gene TRBV6-5 combines with J gene TRBJ2-1, with 11 bases that match TRBD2. The CDR3 consists of 13 residues. V dropped 5 bases and J dropped 6; count of bases not matched to a gene: 0. Germline values: CDR1 MNHEY, CDR2 SVGAGI. The CDR3 region has the DNA TGTGCCAGCAGTACTAGCGGGGGCAATGAGCAGTTCTTC. Protein: CASSTSGGNEQFF.

V is TRBV12-3 or TRBV12-4 and J is TRBJ2-3, with D perhaps TRBD1 (6 bases). The CDR3 has 14 residues. V was shortened by 5 bases and J by 7 bases, with 16 bases between the two germline ends. The CDR3 here is CASSPSYRVNTQYF. The CDR3 DNA reads as TGTGCCAGCAGTCCGAGTTACAGGGTAAATACGCAGTATTTT.

Of note for this clonotype: At one end the junction does not follow the germline gene, possibly because of a read error. The V gene is TRBV12-3 or TRBV12-4, the J gene TRBJ2-7, with D perhaps given as TRBD1 or TRBD2 (7 bases each). The CDR3 is 14 amino acids. The DNA of the CDR3 is TGCGCCAACAGTTTAGCGGGTCAGGGGGGCGAGCAGTACTTC. It yields the protein CANSLAGQGGEQYF.

The chain links TRBV4-1 to TRBJ2-5; a possible D gene is TRBD1 (6 bases). Germline loops: CDR1 MGHRA, CDR2 YSYEKL. This CDR3 spans 15 amino acids. The V end lost 2 bases, the J end lost 1 base, and 11 bases lay between the germline ends. The DNA for the CDR3 is TGCGCCAGCAGCCAACTGACAGGATTCCAAGAGACCCAGTACTTC. Protein: CASSQLTGFQETQYF.

This clonotype showed up just a few times. The rearrangement joins TRBV20-1 to TRBJ2-1; D is perhaps TRBD1 (6 bases). V was trimmed by 2 bases and J by 13 bases, leaving 18 bases between them. This CDR3 region has 13 residues. Germline V gives CDR1 DFQATT, CDR2 SNEGSKA (reference sequence). The CDR3 DNA reads TGCAGTGCTAGAAGGCCAGGGGATGAGACCCAGTTCTTC. Translating gives CSARRPGDETQFF.

V is TRBV7-9 and J is TRBJ2-1; 7 bases match TRBD2. The CDR3 has 18 residues. The junction had 13 bases not matched to a gene; V was cut back by 5 bases and J by 0 bases. Germline V CDR1 and CDR2: SEHNR, FQNEAQ (reference sequence). The chain's CDR3 is CASSPLMAGESSYNEQFF. CDR3 bases: TGTGCCAGCAGCCCCCTTATGGCGGGGGAAAGCTCCTACAATGAGCAGTTCTTC.

CDR3 in amino acids: CASTLNGLAGKQETQYF. The DNA for the CDR3 is TGTGCCAGCACCCTTAACGGACTAGCGGGAAAACAAGAGACCCAGTACTTC. This chain joins TRBV6-1 and TRBJ2-5; 12 positions agree with TRBD2. With 7 bases clipped from V and 2 bases from J, the junction kept 11 bases outside the gene matches. This CDR3 has 17 residues. Germline loops: CDR1 MNHNS, CDR2 SASEGT.

V usage is TRBV20-1 and J usage is TRBJ2-7; D remains unclear. Trimming took off 5 bases at V and 0 bases at J, with 17 bases between the two ends. The CDR3 has 15 amino acids. Germline V gene data show CDR1 as DFQATT and CDR2 as SNEGSKA (reference sequence). The chain's CDR3 is CSACSDGRSSYEQYF. DNA of the CDR3: TGCAGTGCTTGTTCCGACGGTAGAAGCTCCTACGAGCAGTACTTC.

On this clonotype itself: A junction end diverges from the germline sequence, so it may reflect a read error. The genes are TRBV28 and TRBJ1-6; D unclear. Germline values: CDR1 MDHEN, CDR2 SYDVKM. The CDR3 runs 14 residues. In nucleotides, the CDR3 is TGTGCCAGCAGTTTTTGGGCGGATAATTCACCCCCCCACTTT. It encodes CASSFWADNSPPHF.

The V call is TRBV7-3, the J call TRBJ2-1; D is uncertain. CDR1 is SGHTA, CDR2 FQGTGA, per germline. The V end was cut by 5 bases, the J end by 0 bases, with 14 bases between. The length of the CDR3 is 16 residues. CDR3 sequence reads: CASSPASTSSYNEQFF. In nucleotides, the CDR3 is TGTGCCAGCAGCCCCGCGAGTACCTCCTCCTACAATGAGCAGTTCTTC.

The J gene is TRBJ2-1, the V gene TRBV5-1; 9 nucleotides agree with TRBD1. With 3 bases clipped from V and 6 bases from J, the junction kept 7 bases outside the gene matches. Germline V gene data show CDR1 as SGHRS and CDR2 as YFSETQ. The CDR3 has 15 amino acids. CDR3 DNA sequence: TGCGCCAGCAGCTCCGGGACAGGGTATTCCAATGAGCAGTTCTTC. This encodes CASSSGTGYSNEQFF.

The genes are TRBV27 and TRBJ1-5, with D unresolved. The germline V gene has CDR1 MNHEY and CDR2 SMNVEV (reference sequence). The V and J ends lost 1 base and 12 bases respectively, with 16 bases between them. This CDR3 region has 14 residues. CDR3 sequence: CASSLFFGAGSQHF. DNA for the CDR3: TGTGCCAGCAGTTTATTCTTTGGCGCGGGAAGCCAGCATTTT.

The chain joins TRBV7-2 to TRBJ2-7; D unresolved. V gave up 5 bases and J gave up 3 bases, with 14 bases separating them. Per germline, CDR1 SGHTA and CDR2 FQGNSA. The CDR3 contains 14 residues. The CDR3 sequence: CASSPGRLGYEQYF. The CDR3 DNA reads as TGTGCCAGCAGCCCCGGTCGCTTGGGCTACGAGCAGTACTTC.

V gene TRBV12-3 or TRBV12-4 combines with J gene TRBJ2-7; 10 positions agree with TRBD1. V was pared by 0 bases and J by 3 bases, with 8 bases of the junction left unmatched. This CDR3 spans 17 amino acids. The CDR3 loop is CASSLARWGTGDYEQYF. CDR3 DNA sequence: TGTGCCAGCAGTTTAGCAAGGTGGGGGACAGGGGACTACGAGCAGTACTTC.

The chain has TRBV29-1 and TRBJ2-5, with TRBD2 matching over 10 bases. The trim removed 7 bases at V and 9 bases at J, leaving 11 bases unmatched. Germline V gene sequence: CDR1 SQVTM, CDR2 ANQGSEA. The CDR3 loop spans 13 amino acids. As DNA, the CDR3 is TGCAGCGCACTACTAGCGGGAACGGAGGCCCAGTACTTC. This codes for CSALLAGTEAQYF. The complete variable domain, with remaining parts taken from reference TRBV29-1 and TRBJ2-5, reads SAVISQKPSRDICQRGTSLTIQCQVDSQVTMMFWYRQQPGQSLTLIATANQGSEATYESGFVIDKFPISRPNLTFSTLTVSNMSPEDSSIYLCSALLAGTEAQYFGPGTRLLVL.

This clonotype turned up a few times. The V call is TRBV7-9, the J call TRBJ2-1; possibly TRBD2 for D (5 bases). This CDR3 is 13 amino acids long. Germline V gene sequence: CDR1 SEHNR, CDR2 FQNEAQ (reference sequence). V was trimmed by 5 bases and J by 8 bases, leaving 13 bases between them. CDR3 protein: CASSLRTEDEQFF. CDR3 DNA sequence: TGTGCCAGCAGCCTCCGGACTGAGGATGAGCAGTTCTTC.

The chain uses TRBV4-3 and TRBJ2-3; the match to TRBD2 covers 7 bases. CDR3 length: 15 amino acids. Losses at the gene ends were 0 bases for V and 2 bases for J; bases not matched to a gene: 2. CDR1 is LGHNA and CDR2 is YSLEER in the germline V gene. The CDR3 spells CASSQDLAVTDTQYF. CDR3 DNA: TGCGCCAGCAGCCAAGATCTAGCGGTCACAGATACGCAGTATTTT.

This clonotype was seen only a few times. The chain has TRBV12-5 and TRBJ2-1; D uncertain. The CDR3 consists of 13 residues. Per the germline V gene, CDR1 is LGHNT and CDR2 is FRNRAP. V was trimmed by 1 base and J by 4 bases, leaving 5 bases between them. The CDR3 region has the DNA TGTGCTAGTGGTTTGGGGATTTACAATGAGCAGTTCTTC. It encodes CASGLGIYNEQFF.

Remarks on this clonotype: A much larger clone differs by one base, so this may be a read error. Because the CDR3 is missing its conserved closing phenylalanine or tryptophan, this is likely a read error. The chain links TRBV6-5 to TRBJ2-4, with D hard to call. The assigned J gene may be wrong: the sequence end matches TRBJ2-7 better. Germline values: CDR1 MNHEY, CDR2 SVGAGI. The CDR3 spans 13 residues. The CDR3 DNA reads TGTGCCAGCAGTCCACCCCGGAGTATCGAGCAGTACTGC. Protein product: CASSPPRSIEQYC.